Listed here are 21 T cell receptor beta chains from one sample, sequenced in a study of T cells after yellow fever vaccination. MiXCR was run by TCRdb on the 5' RACE reads, yielding one entry per CDR3 protein. This table has approximately 610,000 distinct CDR3 sequences, approximately 16% appearing once. The sequences come from PBMCs, collected less than 6 days after the first yellow fever vaccination. Source of these receptors: a man between 18 and 29 years old who received the YFV17D yellow fever vaccine.

This clonotype appeared a few times. The chain employs TRBV30 and TRBJ2-1, with D uncertain. Germline CDR1 reads GTSNPN; CDR2 reads SVGIG (reference sequence). The germline V and J ends were trimmed by 1 base and 2 bases, with 0 bases remaining between them. The CDR3 length is 11 residues. DNA for the CDR3: TGTGCCTGGAGTGCCTACAATGAGCAGTTCTTC. Amino acids: CAWSAYNEQFF. Full variable domain (missing parts from reference TRBV30 and TRBJ2-1): SQTIHQWPATLVQPVGSPLSLECTVEGTSNPNLYWYRQAAGRGLQLLFYSVGIGQISSEVPQNLSASRPQDRQFILSSKKLLLSDSGFYLCAWSAYNEQFFGPGTRLTVL.

Ten or more counts support this clonotype. This chain joins TRBV5-1 and TRBJ2-3; 10 nucleotides match TRBD2. The trim removed 4 bases at V and 3 bases at J, leaving 8 bases unmatched. The germline CDR1 and CDR2 sequences are SGHRS and YFSETQ. CDR3 length: 16 residues. This CDR3 is CASSTERGGVTDTQYF. The CDR3 DNA sequence: TGCGCCAGCAGCACAGAGCGGGGGGGAGTGACAGATACGCAGTATTTT.

V and J are TRBV3-1 and TRBJ2-4; D is ambiguous. CDR3 size: 15 residues. The V gene's germline CDR1 is LGHDT and CDR2 YNNKEL (reference sequence). Deletions cut 0 bases from V and 8 bases from J, with 14 bases between. The CDR3 loop is CASSQDVGETDIQYF. In DNA, the CDR3 is TGTGCCAGCAGCCAAGATGTCGGTGAGACGGACATTCAGTACTTC.

The V and J genes are TRBV20-1 and TRBJ2-3; D perhaps matches TRBD1 (5 bases). Germline CDR1 is DFQATT and CDR2 is SNEGSKA (reference sequence). This CDR3 has 13 amino acids. The V end was cut by 5 bases, the J end by 4 bases, with 13 bases between. Here the CDR3 reads CSAPGQVPDTQYF. The CDR3 region has the DNA TGCAGTGCTCCAGGGCAGGTTCCAGATACGCAGTATTTT.

The chain is built from TRBV13 and TRBJ2-7, with D perhaps matching TRBD2 (6 bases). Germline assignment: CDR1 PRHDT and CDR2 FYEKMQ (reference sequence). V was shortened by 2 bases and J by 2 bases, with 10 bases between the two germline ends. CDR3 length: 14 residues. The DNA for the CDR3 is TGTGCCAGCAGCTTAAAGAGGAGGGCCTACGAGCAGTACTTC. This sequence encodes CASSLKRRAYEQYF.

V usage is TRBV6-2 or TRBV6-3 and J usage is TRBJ2-5; D is uncertain. The V gene lost 4 bases and the J gene lost 1 base, with 4 bases spanning the gap. Looked up from germline, CDR1 is MNHEY and CDR2 is SVGEGT. This CDR3 has 12 residues. The CDR3 DNA sequence: TGTGCCAGCAGTTGGCTCCAAGAGACCCAGTACTTC. Its protein is CASSWLQETQYF.

This clonotype was seen more than once but under ten times. The chain combines TRBV12-3 or TRBV12-4 with TRBJ2-2; possible D gene TRBD1, 6 bases. The CDR3 covers 14 residues. V lost 2 bases and J lost 5, with 9 bases in between. CDR3 nucleotide sequence: TGTGCCAGCAGTTTAAAGGGGGAGACCGGGGAGCTGTTTTTT. Protein: CASSLKGETGELFF.

This clonotype was seen a handful of times. The chain combines TRBV12-3 or TRBV12-4 with TRBJ1-2, with D possibly matching TRBD1 (6 bases). V dropped 5 bases and J dropped 4 bases, with 17 bases sitting between them. The CDR3 extends over 15 amino acids. CDR3 sequence reads: CASSTLKGGIYGYTF. CDR3 nucleotide sequence: TGTGCCAGCAGTACACTCAAAGGGGGTATCTATGGCTACACCTTC.

About this clonotype: This CDR3 is missing its conserved last phenylalanine or tryptophan, likely due to a read error. The V call is TRBV4-3, the J call TRBJ2-2, with 11 bases that match TRBD2. Trimming took 5 bases from V and 3 from J; bases not matched to a gene: 5. The CDR3 consists of 16 residues. From germline, CDR1 is LGHNA and CDR2 YSLEER. The CDR3 reads CASSVLAGADTGELFS. Written as DNA, the CDR3 is TGCGCCAGCAGCGTACTAGCGGGGGCCGACACCGGGGAGCTGTTTTCT.

There are a few counts of this clonotype. The chain uses TRBV6-6 and TRBJ2-3, with no clear D. The CDR3 is 11 residues long. The germline V gene encodes CDR1 MNHNY and CDR2 SVGAGI (reference sequence). The V gene lost 7 bases and the J gene lost 4 bases, with 6 bases spanning the gap. CDR3 loop: CASNRADTQYF. The CDR3 region has the DNA TGTGCCAGCAATCGAGCAGATACGCAGTATTTT.

The chain combines TRBV20-1 with TRBJ2-1, with 7 positions matching TRBD2. Germline CDR1 DFQATT, CDR2 SNEGSKA (reference sequence). V was clipped by 6 bases and J by 4 bases; unmatched bases: 9. The CDR3 has 14 amino acids. CDR3 protein: CSAHHSGSYNEQFF. The CDR3 DNA follows: TGCAGTGCCCACCATAGCGGGTCTTACAATGAGCAGTTCTTC.

The chain uses TRBV20-1 and TRBJ1-5; TRBD1 matches 11 bases. V lost 3 bases, J lost 8 bases, and 3 bases stayed unmatched. Germline V gives CDR1 DFQATT, CDR2 SNEGSKA (reference sequence). This CDR3 region has 13 residues. The CDR3, as DNA: TGCAGTGCTAGCCGGGACAGGGGGAAGCCCCAGCATTTT. This translates into CSASRDRGKPQHF.

V and J are TRBV5-1 and TRBJ1-4; the D is unclear. Trimming stripped 4 bases from V and 8 bases from J, with 12 bases between. The CDR3 spans 13 residues. Germline loops: CDR1 SGHRS, CDR2 YFSETQ. The CDR3 loop reads CASSPGAEEKLFF. The CDR3 nucleotides read TGCGCCAGCAGCCCCGGTGCGGAAGAAAAACTGTTTTTT.

This clonotype was seen many times. The V gene is TRBV5-1, the J gene TRBJ1-1; D call uncertain. V lost 4 bases and J lost 0, with 10 bases in between. The CDR3 spans 14 residues. Germline CDR1 SGHRS, CDR2 YFSETQ. The CDR3 here is CASSRQSMNTEAFF. CDR3 bases: TGCGCCAGCAGCCGCCAGTCCATGAACACTGAAGCTTTCTTT.

This clonotype has only a few counts. V usage is TRBV23-1 and J usage is TRBJ2-7, with D possibly called TRBD1 or TRBD2 (5 bases each). TRBV23-1 falls under the ORF class, with uncertain function. V gave up 3 bases and J gave up 2 bases, with 14 bases separating them. The CDR3 is 15 amino acids. The CDR3 DNA reads TGCGCCAGCAGTCACCCGGGACGTCGGACCTACGAGCAGTACGTC. This sequence encodes CASSHPGRRTYEQYV.

This chain uses TRBV5-1 with TRBJ2-7, with TRBD1 identical over 7 bases. The V gene's germline CDR1 is SGHRS and CDR2 YFSETQ. Trimming at V came to 4 bases and at J to 5 bases, leaving 18 bases not matched to a gene. The length of the CDR3 is 17 residues. The CDR3 protein is CASSAPQTGLLFNEQYF. In nucleotides, the CDR3 is TGCGCCAGCAGCGCCCCGCAGACAGGGCTATTGTTCAACGAGCAGTACTTC.

The chain joins TRBV9 to TRBJ2-1; D may be TRBD1 or TRBD2 (5 bases each). Deletions cut 1 base from V and 7 bases from J, with 12 bases between. CDR3 length: 14 residues. Germline V gene sequence: CDR1 SGDLS, CDR2 YYNGEE. CDR3 nucleotides: TGTGCCAGCAGCGTATGGCTAGGGACGAATGAGCAGTTCTTC. It translates to CASSVWLGTNEQFF.

This clonotype was seen more than once but under ten times. V and J are TRBV27 and TRBJ1-5; D is perhaps TRBD1 (5 bases). The CDR3 is 15 residues long. The V gene lost 11 bases and the J gene lost 6 bases, with 23 bases spanning the gap. Per the germline V gene, CDR1 is MNHEY and CDR2 is SMNVEV (reference sequence). For the CDR3, the DNA is TGTGCCTCCTCACTCGGGGCCGCCGGAGGTCAGCCCCAGCATTTT. This sequence encodes CASSLGAAGGQPQHF.

This clonotype has a handful of counts. Here the CDR3 DNA reads TGTGCCACCAGCAGACCCCCGGGACGAATAGCGGGGGGACTCCTTAGCACAGATACGCAGTATTTT. Its translation: CATSRPPGRIAGGLLSTDTQYF. The chain joins TRBV15 to TRBJ2-3; TRBD2 aligns across 10 bases. The V gene end was trimmed by 2 bases and the J gene end by 0 bases; junction bases not matched to a gene: 20. The CDR3 extends over 22 amino acids. Germline CDR1 reads LNHNV; CDR2 reads YYDKDF (reference sequence).

V usage is TRBV7-8 and J usage is TRBJ1-5; D gene uncertain. This CDR3 contains 15 residues. V lost 1 base, J lost 5 bases, and 12 bases lay in between. Germline values: CDR1 SGHVS, CDR2 FQNEAQ. The CDR3 region is CASSLVGWSDQPQHF. The CDR3 DNA is TGTGCCAGCAGCTTAGTAGGGTGGAGTGATCAGCCCCAGCATTTT.

This clonotype showed up just a few times. The CDR3 loop is CASSPTSGSYNEQFF. The CDR3 coding sequence is TGTGCCAGCTCACCGACTAGCGGCTCCTACAATGAGCAGTTCTTC. The chain joins TRBV18 to TRBJ2-1, with TRBD2 matching 9 bases. CDR1 KGHSH and CDR2 LQKENI come from the germline V gene. The CDR3 totals 15 residues. Trimming took 3 bases from V and 0 from J; bases not matched to a gene: 0. The variable domain in full, with the rest retrieved from reference TRBV18 and TRBJ2-1, is NAGVMQNPRHLVRRRGQEARLRCSPMKGHSHVYWYRQLPEEGLKFMVYLQKENIIDESGMPKERFSAEFPKEGPSILRIQQVVRGDSAAYFCASSPTSGSYNEQFFGPGTRLTVL.